The 20 T cell receptor beta chains reported below all come from one sample, sequenced in a study of T cell repertoires in cytomegalovirus infection. In TCRdb, the reads were re-called with MiXCR into one record per CDR3 protein. The sample consists of about 260,000 distinct CDR3 sequences, roughly an eighth of them appearing once. The sequenced material came from PBMCs. The receptors here all came from a human donor in good health (CMV status not recorded). Some clones in this sample may be carry-over from other donors' samples.

This clonotype was counted at least ten times. V gene TRBV7-2 combines with J gene TRBJ2-2; D is unclear. Germline V CDR1 and CDR2: SGHTA, FQGNSA. This CDR3 is built from 14 residues. The V and J ends lost 4 bases and 8 bases respectively, with 14 bases between them. The CDR3 DNA sequence: TGTGCCAGCAGCTCCGGGCGGCTGGGGGGGGAGCTGTTTTTT. It encodes CASSSGRLGGELFF.

By share, this clonotype counts as medium-sized. The chain has TRBV7-2 and TRBJ1-4; tentative D call: TRBD1 (6 bases). Germline V gene data show CDR1 as SGHTA and CDR2 as FQGNSA. This CDR3 is built from 14 residues. The V gene lost 2 bases and the J gene lost 8 bases, with 12 bases spanning the gap. This CDR3 reads CASSLSSGAEKLFF. In DNA, the CDR3 is TGTGCCAGCAGCTTATCCTCAGGGGCCGAAAAACTGTTTTTT.

This clonotype was picked up a small number of times. The CDR3, as DNA: TGTGCCAGCAGTTACCCGGGACTAGCGGGAGGTCGTCACGAGCAGTACTTC. Encoded protein: CASSYPGLAGGRHEQYF. The chain employs TRBV6-5 and TRBJ2-7; 15 bases match TRBD2. Unmatched junction bases numbered 7, after V lost 2 bases and J lost 5 bases. The germline V gene encodes CDR1 MNHEY and CDR2 SVGAGI. This CDR3 is 17 amino acids long.

There are a few counts of this clonotype. This chain joins TRBV6-4 and TRBJ1-5, with a weak D call TRBD1 (6 bases). CDR3 length equals 16 residues. V lost 5 bases and J lost 4, with 18 bases in between. Germline CDR1 MRHNA, CDR2 SNTAGT. DNA of the CDR3: TGTGCCAGCAGTATGTACGGGGACACGGGGAATCAGCCCCAGCATTTT. The encoded protein is CASSMYGDTGNQPQHF.

This clonotype has just a few counts. V and J are TRBV9 and TRBJ2-1; TRBD2 agrees at 13 bases. The trim removed 3 bases at V and 9 bases at J, leaving 9 bases unmatched. Germline lookup yields CDR1 SGDLS and CDR2 YYNGEE. The CDR3 extends over 16 amino acids. The DNA of the CDR3 is TGTGCCAGCAGCGCGCCACGGGGGACTAGCGGGATTGAGCAGTTCTTC. Its protein product is CASSAPRGTSGIEQFF.

This clonotype was recorded at least ten times. This rearrangement joins TRBV6-5 to TRBJ2-3, with 8 bases identical to TRBD2. V lost 4 bases and J lost 0; bases outside the gene matches: 9. Germline V gene lookup returns CDR1 MNHEY and CDR2 SVGAGI. This CDR3 is built from 17 residues. DNA of the CDR3: TGTGCCAGCAGTTTGGGGATTAGCGGGGTTAGCACAGATACGCAGTATTTT. Translation gives CASSLGISGVSTDTQYF.

This clonotype was seen a handful of times. This chain connects TRBV5-4 to TRBJ2-5, with 7 bases that match TRBD1. The J segment lost 5 bases and the V segment lost 4 bases, leaving 5 bases of the junction unmatched. CDR3 length: 13 amino acids. Per germline, CDR1 SGHNT and CDR2 YYREEE (reference sequence). The CDR3 is CASSPTGMETQYF. The CDR3 DNA sequence: TGTGCCAGCAGCCCGACAGGGATGGAGACCCAGTACTTC.

The chain combines TRBV7-9 with TRBJ2-7; 9 bases agree with TRBD1. With 5 bases clipped from V and 11 bases from J, the junction kept 16 bases outside the gene matches. From germline, CDR1 is SEHNR and CDR2 FQNEAQ (reference sequence). The CDR3 extends over 15 amino acids. The CDR3 DNA sequence: TGTGCCAGCAGCATAGACCGGACAGGGGCAAGGGACGAGTACTTC. The encoded protein is CASSIDRTGARDEYF.

This clonotype showed up just once. This chain joins TRBV7-3 and TRBJ2-1, with 10 bases that match TRBD2. The CDR3 runs to 17 residues. Germline V gene lookup returns CDR1 SGHTA and CDR2 FQGTGA. V shed 0 bases, J shed 4 bases, and the junction held 6 bases outside the gene matches. The CDR3 nucleotides read TGTGCCAGCAGCTTAACCCCAACTAGCGGGGTATACAATGAGCAGTTCTTC. Protein sequence: CASSLTPTSGVYNEQFF.

Many counts were recorded for this clonotype. V and J are TRBV7-9 and TRBJ2-7; D is undetermined. CDR3 size: 13 residues. CDR1 is SEHNR and CDR2 is FQNEAQ in the germline V gene (reference sequence). V was pared by 1 base and J by 4 bases, with 8 bases between. The CDR3 DNA reads as TGTGCCAGCAGCTTAGATCGCCGGTACGAGCAGTACTTC. Its protein product is CASSLDRRYEQYF.

The V and J genes are TRBV19 and TRBJ1-1; a weak D match, TRBD1 (5 bases). Germline V gives CDR1 LNHDA, CDR2 SQIVND (reference sequence). This CDR3 region has 14 residues. Between the trimmed V and J ends, which lost 7 bases and 2 bases, there was a span of 14 bases. CDR3 sequence (DNA): TGTGCCAGTACCCCCGGGGGGGTCAACACTGAAGCTTTCTTT. Translated, it gives CASTPGGVNTEAFF.

This clonotype was seen repeatedly, ten times or more. The V and J genes are TRBV12-3 or TRBV12-4 and TRBJ1-5; 7 nucleotides align to TRBD1. V dropped 2 bases and J dropped 8; count of bases not matched to a gene: 9. The CDR3 sequence is 15 residues long. CDR3: CASSLSSPGGEPQHF. The CDR3 DNA sequence: TGTGCCAGCAGTTTATCCTCGCCAGGGGGAGAGCCCCAGCATTTT.

This clonotype has a handful of counts. The chain uses TRBV14 and TRBJ2-1, with 15 bases fitting TRBD2. Germline V gene sequence: CDR1 SGHDN, CDR2 FVKESK. Trimming removed 4 bases from V and 7 bases from J; junction bases left unmatched: 5. CDR3 length equals 16 residues. The CDR3 region has the DNA TGTGCCAGCAGCCGGGGACTAGCGGGAGGAGGGAATGAGCAGTTCTTC. Encoded protein: CASSRGLAGGGNEQFF.

This chain links TRBV6-2 or TRBV6-3 with TRBJ2-1; D may be TRBD1 or TRBD2 (5 bases each). Germline V gene sequence: CDR1 MNHEY, CDR2 SVGEGT. CDR3 size: 15 residues. V lost 7 bases to trimming and J lost 0 bases, with 13 bases between them. The CDR3 region is CASIRDGASYNEQFF. CDR3 sequence (DNA): TGTGCCAGCATCAGGGACGGGGCCTCCTACAATGAGCAGTTCTTC.

The chain couples TRBV7-9 to TRBJ2-4, with D possibly matching TRBD2 (6 bases). Germline CDR1 is SEHNR and CDR2 is FQNEAQ (reference sequence). The V end lost 8 bases, the J end lost 5 bases, and 13 bases lay between the germline ends. The CDR3 runs 13 residues. The CDR3 nucleotides are TGTGCCAGCTCGCGGGGCGCTCAAAACATTCAGTACTTC. This gives the protein CASSRGAQNIQYF. Complete variable domain (other parts from reference TRBV7-9 and TRBJ2-4): DTGVSQNPRHKITKRGQNVTFRCDPISEHNRLYWYRQTLGQGPEFLTYFQNEAQLEKSRLLSDRFSAERPKGSFSTLEIQRTEQGDSAMYLCASSRGAQNIQYFGAGTRLSVL.

This clonotype was seen repeatedly, ten times or more. The rearrangement joins TRBV7-2 to TRBJ2-7; no clear D gene. The germline CDR1 and CDR2 sequences are SGHTA and FQGNSA. Trimming pared 1 base from V and 0 bases from J, leaving 4 bases between. The CDR3 totals 13 residues. CDR3 protein: CASSLVNSYEQYF. The CDR3 coding sequence is TGTGCCAGCAGCTTAGTCAACTCCTACGAGCAGTACTTC.

This clonotype was seen more than once but under ten times. V usage is TRBV14 and J usage is TRBJ2-3, with D tentatively TRBD2 (5 bases). Germline CDR1 and CDR2: SGHDN and FVKESK. The CDR3 extends over 16 amino acids. With 0 bases removed from V and 1 base from J, the gap between germline ends came to 11 bases. CDR3 region: CASSQEVSRGTDTQYF. In nucleotides, the CDR3 is TGTGCCAGCAGCCAAGAAGTGTCGAGGGGCACAGATACGCAGTATTTT.

This clonotype was counted ten times or more. The CDR3 sequence is CASSSSAGNYEQYF. DNA for the CDR3: TGTGCCAGCAGCTCTAGCGCGGGCAACTACGAGCAGTACTTC. The V call is TRBV11-2, the J call TRBJ2-7; tentative D call: TRBD2 (6 bases). The CDR3 runs to 14 residues. V was cut by 4 bases and J by 3 bases, with 13 bases left in between. The germline V gene has CDR1 SGHAT and CDR2 FQNNGV.

This chain connects TRBV12-3 or TRBV12-4 to TRBJ1-1; maybe TRBD1 (5 bases). This CDR3 has 15 residues. V gave up 0 bases and J gave up 2 bases, with 10 bases separating them. The CDR3 loop reads CASSLAVGRNTEAFF. The CDR3 nucleotides are TGTGCCAGCAGTTTAGCGGTGGGGCGAAACACTGAAGCTTTCTTT.

The CDR3: CASSLGQLRSNEQFF. CDR3 DNA: TGTGCCAGCAGCTTGGGGCAGTTGAGGAGCAATGAGCAGTTCTTC. This chain connects TRBV7-9 to TRBJ2-1; TRBD1 is a possible D gene (5 bases). Trimming left V 3 bases short and J 6 bases short, with 15 bases between. Germline V gives CDR1 SEHNR, CDR2 FQNEAQ (reference sequence). The CDR3 runs 15 residues.